These 30 T cell receptor beta chains came from one sample sequenced in a study of blood T cell repertoires in COVID-19. Some clones are missing from TCRdb's copy, which holds only in-frame ones; the method was immunoSEQ multiplex PCR. Found here are more than 300,000 clones, about 90% of them singletons; the top ten hold around 6%. Sequencing used peripheral blood. The receptor source for this set is a woman aged 45 to 65 with COVID-19, enrolled during active disease.

The chain uses TRBV27 and TRBJ1-2, with TRBD1 as a possible D gene (6 bases). From germline, CDR1 is MNHEY and CDR2 SMNVEV (reference sequence). CDR3 length: 15 amino acids. Deletions cut 5 bases from V and 3 bases from J, with 16 bases between. This CDR3 is CASSPSGVLDYGYTF. CDR3 coding DNA: TGTGCCAGCAGTCCATCAGGGGTCTTGGACTATGGCTACACCTTC.

The chain carries TRBV6-1 and TRBJ2-2; D remains ambiguous. The CDR3 has 17 amino acids. Trimming shortened V by 1 base and J by 4 bases, and 16 bases separated the two germline ends. The germline gives CDR1 MNHNS, CDR2 SASEGT. CDR3 protein: CASSEDIGHSLTGELFF. CDR3 nucleotides: TGTGCCAGCAGTGAAGATATCGGTCACTCCCTCACCGGGGAGCTGTTTTTT.

The chain recombines TRBV21-1 with TRBJ2-1; the tabulated D call, TRBD2, remains unverified against the DNA. TRBV21-1 is listed as a pseudogene. The CDR3 loop spans 17 amino acids. The CDR3 reads CASSQTIAGDGAGEQFF. As DNA, the CDR3 is TGTGCCAGCAGCCAAACAATAGCGGGGGACGGGGCGGGTGAGCAGTTCTTC.

This sequence joins TRBV5-1 and TRBJ2-3; possibly TRBD1 for D (6 bases). V lost 4 bases, J lost 0 bases, and 12 bases lay in between. The CDR3 sequence is 15 residues long. The germline V gene encodes CDR1 SGHRS and CDR2 YFSETQ. The CDR3 region is CASSLGHQSTDTQYF. Here the CDR3 DNA reads TGCGCCAGCAGCCTGGGACACCAAAGCACAGATACGCAGTATTTT.

The rearrangement joins TRBV11-3 to TRBJ2-2; no firm D call. The CDR3 runs to 12 residues. Germline CDR1 is SGHNT and CDR2 is YENEEA. Trimming cost V 8 bases and J 3 bases, with 7 bases left between them. For the CDR3, the DNA is TGTGCCAGCTCGCGGTACACCGGGGAGCTGTTTTTT. This sequence encodes CASSRYTGELFF.

The DNA of the CDR3 is TGTACCTTACCGGGACAGAACACTGAAGCTTTCTTT. This translates into CTLPGQNTEAFF. This sequence joins TRBV19 and TRBJ1-1, with a weak D call TRBD1 (6 bases). The CDR3 covers 12 residues. The V gene's germline CDR1 is LNHDA and CDR2 SQIVND (reference sequence).

This chain links TRBV27 with TRBJ1-5; the D gene is possibly TRBD1 (5 bases). Germline assignment: CDR1 MNHEY and CDR2 SMNVEV (reference sequence). The ends were cut back, 5 bases at V and 0 bases at J, with 17 bases in the middle. The CDR3 has 17 residues. CDR3 nucleotide sequence: TGTGCCAGCAGTACTCACCTGGGGGGGAATAGCAATCAGCCCCAGCATTTT. Amino acid sequence: CASSTHLGGNSNQPQHF.

This rearrangement joins TRBV5-8 to TRBJ2-4; D is uncertain. The CDR3 runs to 12 residues. Between the trimmed V and J ends, which lost 1 base and 5 bases, there was a span of 4 bases. Germline CDR1 and CDR2: SGHTS and YDEGEE. The CDR3 DNA is TGTGCCAGCAGCTTGACAGAAAACATTCAGTACTTC. As protein: CASSLTENIQYF. The full variable domain, its missing parts supplied by reference TRBV5-8 and TRBJ2-4, is EAGVTQSPTHLIKTRGQQATLRCSPISGHTSVYWYQQALGLGLQFLLWYDEGEERNRGNFPPRFSGRQFPNYSSELNVNALELEDSALYLCASSLTENIQYFGAGTRLSVL.

The chain employs TRBV19 and TRBJ1-5; tentatively, D is TRBD1 (5 bases). V lost 5 bases and J lost 9, with 23 bases in between. The CDR3 contains 16 residues. Germline V gene data show CDR1 as LNHDA and CDR2 as SQIVND (reference sequence). As DNA, the CDR3 is TGTGCCAGTAGTCGACGGGTAGCCAGGGTCCATAGGCCCCAGCATTTT. This encodes CASSRRVARVHRPQHF. Full variable domain (remainder filled in from reference TRBV19 and TRBJ1-5): DGGITQSPKYLFRKEGQNVTLSCEQNLNHDAMYWYRQDPGQGLRLIYYSQIVNDFQKGDIAEGYSVSREKKESFPLTVTSAQKNPTAFYLCASSRRVARVHRPQHFGDGTRLSIL.

The J gene is TRBJ1-2, the V gene TRBV21-1; TRBD1, the D gene given by the table, was not confirmed from the DNA. TRBV21-1 is labeled a pseudogene. CDR3 length: 14 residues. The CDR3 reads CASSLGTGAGLFIF. In DNA, the CDR3 is TGTGCCAGCAGCTTGGGGACAGGGGCCGGATTGTTCATCTTC.

The chain employs TRBV3-1 (or the pseudogene TRBV3-2) and TRBJ2-1; possible D gene TRBD2, 6 bases. Trimming shortened V by 1 base and J by 6 bases, and 16 bases separated the two germline ends. This CDR3 spans 16 amino acids. Germline CDR1 reads LGHDT; CDR2 reads YNNKEL (reference sequence). The CDR3: CASSQVTRRGFNEQFF. CDR3 bases: TGTGCCAGCAGCCAAGTTACGAGGAGGGGCTTCAATGAGCAGTTCTTC.

The V gene is TRBV9, the J gene TRBJ1-2; 7 bases are a match to TRBD1. Germline values: CDR1 SGDLS, CDR2 YYNGEE. The J segment lost 7 bases and the V segment lost 4 bases, leaving 4 bases of the junction unmatched. This CDR3 is built from 12 residues. CDR3 nucleotide sequence: TGTGCCAGCAGCTTCCAGGGGGTTGGCTACACCTTC. Encoded protein: CASSFQGVGYTF.

The genes are TRBV7-8 and TRBJ1-5; D perhaps matches TRBD1 (5 bases). Germline V lookup: CDR1 SGHVS, CDR2 FQNEAQ. This CDR3 spans 13 amino acids. V lost 1 base to trimming and J lost 7 bases, with 8 bases between them. The CDR3 nucleotides are TGTGCCAGCAGCTTAGTGCGGGGGCAGCCCCAGCATTTT. It is translated as CASSLVRGQPQHF.

The rearrangement uses TRBV13 and TRBJ1-1; D is possibly TRBD1 (5 bases). Germline values: CDR1 PRHDT, CDR2 FYEKMQ (reference sequence). Trimming shortened V by 5 bases and J by 5 bases, and 21 bases separated the two germline ends. The CDR3 is 16 residues long. The CDR3 region has the DNA TGTGCCAGCAGCCTCCAGCCGACAGAGCCTTCGACTGAAGCTTTCTTT. As protein: CASSLQPTEPSTEAFF.

This clone is a singleton in its sample. The chain recombines TRBV7-9 with TRBJ1-6; D unclear. From germline, CDR1 is SEHNR and CDR2 FQNEAQ (reference sequence). The V gene lost 1 base and the J gene lost 7 bases, with 8 bases spanning the gap. The CDR3 length is 14 residues. CDR3 loop: CASSLGGLNSPLHF. CDR3 nucleotide sequence: TGTGCCAGCAGCTTAGGTGGGCTGAATTCACCCCTCCACTTT.

CDR3 sequence (DNA): TGTGCCACCAGCAGAGATTATGGCAGGGGATCTAATCAGCCCCAGCATTTT. Translated: CATSRDYGRGSNQPQHF. V and J are TRBV15 and TRBJ1-5; perhaps TRBD1 as D (6 bases). V dropped 0 bases and J dropped 4 bases, with 16 bases sitting between them. From germline, CDR1 is LNHNV and CDR2 YYDKDF (reference sequence). The CDR3 is 17 amino acids.

In DNA, the CDR3 is TGTGCCAGCTCACCGAACGGGGGTGGTACTGAAGCTTTCTTT. This translates into CASSPNGGGTEAFF. The genes are TRBV18 and TRBJ1-1, with a possible D match to TRBD1 (5 bases). V gave up 3 bases and J gave up 5 bases, with 13 bases separating them. The germline gives CDR1 KGHSH, CDR2 LQKENI. The CDR3 is 14 residues long.

The chain employs TRBV18 and TRBJ2-4, with TRBD1 as a possible D gene (5 bases). The CDR3 loop spans 14 amino acids. In germline, CDR1 is KGHSH, CDR2 LQKENI. Trimming pared 2 bases from V and 0 bases from J, leaving 5 bases between. The CDR3 sequence is CASSPTGAKNIQYF. The CDR3 bases are TGTGCCAGCTCACCAACAGGAGCCAAAAACATTCAGTACTTC.

The V call is TRBV7-3, the J call TRBJ2-1; 7 bases map to TRBD2. V trimming: 2 bases; J trimming: 7 bases; junction bases outside the gene matches: 8. The germline V gene encodes CDR1 SGHTA and CDR2 FQGTGA. This CDR3 has 15 residues. The CDR3: CASSLQSSGKNEQFF. CDR3 in DNA: TGTGCCAGCAGCTTACAGTCTAGCGGAAAGAATGAGCAGTTCTTC.

This chain joins TRBV5-1 and TRBJ2-7; possibly TRBD2 for D (5 bases). Trimming took off 5 bases at V and 3 bases at J, with 9 bases between the two ends. The germline CDR1 and CDR2 sequences are SGHRS and YFSETQ. The CDR3 spans 12 residues. The CDR3 bases are TGCGCCAGCAGGAGGGATCTCTACGAGCAGTACTTC. Translated, it gives CASRRDLYEQYF.

The chain is built from TRBV19 and TRBJ2-7, with D possibly matching TRBD1 (5 bases). This CDR3 comprises 14 residues. In germline, CDR1 is LNHDA, CDR2 SQIVND (reference sequence). Deletions cut 5 bases from V and 4 bases from J, with 15 bases between. CDR3 sequence: CASSERGWPYEQYF. The CDR3 DNA follows: TGTGCCAGTAGTGAAAGGGGATGGCCTTACGAGCAGTACTTC. The full variable domain, with the rest looked up from reference TRBV19 and TRBJ2-7, is DGGITQSPKYLFRKEGQNVTLSCEQNLNHDAMYWYRQDPGQGLRLIYYSQIVNDFQKGDIAEGYSVSREKKESFPLTVTSAQKNPTAFYLCASSERGWPYEQYFGPGTRLTVT.

This clone was seen a handful of times. The chain joins TRBV19 to TRBJ2-5; 12 bases are a match to TRBD2. From germline, CDR1 is LNHDA and CDR2 SQIVND (reference sequence). The CDR3 runs to 14 residues. Trimming took 6 bases from V and 5 from J; bases not matched to a gene: 4. The DNA of the CDR3 is TGTGCCAGTAGAAGAACTAGCGGGAGGGAGACCCAGTACTTC. It codes for CASRRTSGRETQYF.

The chain is built from TRBV27 and TRBJ2-3; D not certain. The V end was cut by 3 bases, the J end by 1 base, with 8 bases between. Germline values: CDR1 MNHEY, CDR2 SMNVEV (reference sequence). The CDR3 contains 14 residues. CDR3 DNA sequence: TGTGCCAGCAGTTTCGTCCCTCGCACAGATACGCAGTATTTT. This encodes CASSFVPRTDTQYF.

The V and J genes are TRBV19 and TRBJ2-2; TRBD2 matches at 8 bases. Germline CDR1 LNHDA, CDR2 SQIVND (reference sequence). V lost 4 bases, J lost 5 bases, and 6 bases stayed unmatched. This CDR3 is 15 amino acids long. The DNA of the CDR3 is TGTGCCAGTAGTACCCAAGGGACTAGGACCGGGGAGCTGTTTTTT. Its protein is CASSTQGTRTGELFF.

The chain links TRBV6-1 to TRBJ2-7; D call uncertain. The V and J ends lost 3 bases and 4 bases respectively, with 19 bases between them. The length of the CDR3 is 16 residues. Germline loops: CDR1 MNHNS, CDR2 SASEGT. CDR3 coding DNA: TGTGCCAGCAGTGACATTGGCACCCCTCGATCGTACGAGCAGTACTTC. Protein: CASSDIGTPRSYEQYF.

The rearrangement links TRBV19 to TRBJ2-7; 7 nucleotides agree with TRBD1. Germline V gene data show CDR1 as LNHDA and CDR2 as SQIVND (reference sequence). V was pared by 5 bases and J by 1 base, with 8 bases of the junction left unmatched. The CDR3 extends over 15 amino acids. The CDR3 DNA follows: TGTGCCAGTAGTTCCGATGGGACAGCATCCTACGAGCAGTACTTC. Translated: CASSSDGTASYEQYF.

This clone appeared many times. The rearrangement uses TRBV18 and TRBJ1-2; tentative D call: TRBD1 (5 bases). V was cut by 8 bases and J by 0 bases, with 13 bases left in between. The CDR3 runs 14 residues. The germline V gene encodes CDR1 KGHSH and CDR2 LQKENI. The CDR3 sequence is CASRVPGANYGYTF. The CDR3 DNA is TGTGCCAGCCGAGTCCCGGGGGCTAACTATGGCTACACCTTC.

CDR3: CASRLLDTEAFF. As DNA, the CDR3 is TGTGCCAGCAGACTCTTGGACACTGAAGCTTTCTTT. V and J are TRBV13 and TRBJ1-1; D call uncertain. CDR1 and CDR2 from the germline V gene are PRHDT and FYEKMQ (reference sequence). CDR3 size: 12 residues. Trimming shortened V by 6 bases and J by 3 bases, and 8 bases separated the two germline ends.

This sequence joins TRBV27 and TRBJ2-4; TRBD1 might be the D (6 bases). Germline V gene sequence: CDR1 MNHEY, CDR2 SMNVEV (reference sequence). CDR3 length: 12 residues. V lost 6 bases, J lost 6 bases, and 9 bases lay in between. CDR3 DNA: TGTGCCAGCAGCAGGGGTGGAAACATTCAGTACTTC. Translated: CASSRGGNIQYF.

This chain links TRBV30 with TRBJ2-7; 9 bases map to TRBD2. V lost 1 base to trimming and J lost 2 bases; unmatched junction nucleotides: 6. Germline lookup yields CDR1 GTSNPN and CDR2 SVGIG (reference sequence). This CDR3 spans 15 amino acids. CDR3 DNA: TGTGCCTGGAGTGGTATAACTAGCGGGCCCTACGAGCAGTACTTC. The encoded protein is CAWSGITSGPYEQYF.